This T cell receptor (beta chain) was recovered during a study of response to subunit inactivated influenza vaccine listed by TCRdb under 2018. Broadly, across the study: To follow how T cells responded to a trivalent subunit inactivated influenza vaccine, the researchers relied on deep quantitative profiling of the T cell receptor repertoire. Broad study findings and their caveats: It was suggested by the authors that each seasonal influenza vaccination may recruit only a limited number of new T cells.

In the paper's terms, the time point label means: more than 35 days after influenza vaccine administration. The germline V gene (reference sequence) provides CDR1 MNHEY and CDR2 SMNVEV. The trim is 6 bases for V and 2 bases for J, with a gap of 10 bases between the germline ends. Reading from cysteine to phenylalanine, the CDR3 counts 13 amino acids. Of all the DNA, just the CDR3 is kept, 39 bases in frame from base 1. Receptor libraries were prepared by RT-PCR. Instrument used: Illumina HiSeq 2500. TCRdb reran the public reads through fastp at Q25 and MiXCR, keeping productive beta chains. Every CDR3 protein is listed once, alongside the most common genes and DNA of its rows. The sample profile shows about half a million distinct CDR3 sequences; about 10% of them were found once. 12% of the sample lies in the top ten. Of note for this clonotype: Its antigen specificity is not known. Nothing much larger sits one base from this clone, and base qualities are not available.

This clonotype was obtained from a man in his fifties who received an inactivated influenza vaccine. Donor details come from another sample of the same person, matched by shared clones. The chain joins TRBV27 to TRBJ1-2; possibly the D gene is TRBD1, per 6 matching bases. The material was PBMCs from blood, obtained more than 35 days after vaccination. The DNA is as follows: TGTGCCAGCAGCGGACAGTTGAACTATGGCTACACCTTC. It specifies CASSGQLNYGYTF.